This T cell receptor (beta chain) was retrieved from a study of blood T cell repertoires in COVID-19. Study details: The study drew acute and convalescent COVID-19 samples from the United States, Italy and Spain. PBMCs, B-cell-depleted T cells, or T cells were the source of the cDNA or gDNA that made up the material.

CDR3 length: 16 residues. Germline V lookup: CDR1 MNHNS, CDR2 SASEGT. Trimming removed 0 bases from V and 8 bases from J; junction bases left unmatched: 8. In the authors' workflow: Nucleated cell number was recorded as an estimate derived from reference gene primer amplification. Libraries were prepared by immunoSEQ multiplex PCR; TCRdb keeps only in-frame clonotypes and omits some of them. That table supplies the V and J calls and clone size; D and trimming were determined from the DNA. The sample includes some 150,000 clones, around 88% of them seen just once. The sequencing input was peripheral blood. This receptor was taken from a woman in her sixties with acute or convalescent COVID-19. The chain combines TRBV6-1 with TRBJ1-5, with TRBD1 identical over 9 bases. The chain's CDR3 is CASSEALGDRVKPQHF. The CDR3 DNA reads TGTGCCAGCAGTGAAGCGTTGGGGGACAGGGTCAAGCCCCAGCATTTT.